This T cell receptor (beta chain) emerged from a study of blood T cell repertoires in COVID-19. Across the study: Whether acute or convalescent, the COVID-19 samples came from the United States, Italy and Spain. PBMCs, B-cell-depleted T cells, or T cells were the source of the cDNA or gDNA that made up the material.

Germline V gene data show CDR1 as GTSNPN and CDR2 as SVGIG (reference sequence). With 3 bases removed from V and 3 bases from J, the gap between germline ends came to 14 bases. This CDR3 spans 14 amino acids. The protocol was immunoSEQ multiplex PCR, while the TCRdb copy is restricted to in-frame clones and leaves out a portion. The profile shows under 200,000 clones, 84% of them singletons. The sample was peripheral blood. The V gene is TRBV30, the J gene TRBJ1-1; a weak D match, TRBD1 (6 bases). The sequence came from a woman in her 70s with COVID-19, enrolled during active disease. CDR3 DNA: TGTGCCTGGAGCAATGGGGGCAGGGACACTGAAGCTTTCTTT. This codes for CAWSNGGRDTEAFF.